The 5 T cell receptor beta chains listed next were all sequenced from one sample in a study of monozygotic twins with inflammatory bowel disease. One entry per CDR3 protein, without DNA, is what TCRdb gives after re-calling the 5' RACE reads. The sample totals about 300,000 distinct CDR3 sequences; its top ten clones hold over 5%. Sequenced: blood. These receptors originate from a human donor with ulcerative colitis or Crohn's disease, or a healthy co-twin of an affected twin (not recorded which).

J is TRBJ1-5 and V is TRBV6-2 or TRBV6-3; the D gene TCRdb calls, TRBD1, cannot be checked with no DNA. The CDR3 consists of 17 residues. Germline V gene data show CDR1 as MNHEY and CDR2 as SVGEGT. The CDR3 reads CASSYPGTGAVPGPQHF.

This chain joins TRBV27 and TRBJ1-5. The CDR3 consists of 15 residues. The germline V gene has CDR1 MNHEY and CDR2 SMNVEV (reference sequence). The CDR3 sequence is CASSFTRASNQPQHF.

The V and J genes are TRBV28 and TRBJ1-4. The CDR3 loop spans 14 amino acids. The V gene's germline CDR1 is MDHEN and CDR2 SYDVKM. CDR3 protein: CASSLRSPNEKLFF.

The V gene is TRBV19, the J gene TRBJ2-2; absent DNA, TCRdb's TRBD1 call cannot be checked. Germline CDR1 and CDR2: LNHDA and SQIVND (reference sequence). This CDR3 region has 15 residues. The CDR3 loop reads CASRDGGSGTGELFF.

The V and J genes are TRBV5-1 and TRBJ2-3; TCRdb's assignment of TRBD1 cannot be checked, as there is no DNA. Germline lookup yields CDR1 SGHRS and CDR2 YFSETQ. The CDR3 length is 15 residues. The CDR3: CASSLEGGPAATQYF.